The 13 T cell receptor beta chains reported below all come from one sample, sequenced in a study of shared clonotypes between healthy human individuals. The assay was immunoSEQ multiplex PCR, and TCRdb's table has in-frame clones only and misses some. The sample has approximately 2,000,000 clones; around 93% are singletons. Naive CD8 isolation took CD45RO-negative cells positively selected for CCR7 and excluded terminally differentiated effector memory CD45RA+ cells. The material sequenced was naive CD8+ T cells from PBMCs. The receptor source for this set is a man aged 18 to 30 in good health. Some clones in this sample may be carry-over from other donors' samples.

The chain has TRBV5-5 and TRBJ2-7; the D gene could be TRBD1 or TRBD2 (6 bases each). Germline V lookup: CDR1 SGHKS, CDR2 YYEKEE (reference sequence). V shed 3 bases and J shed 2 bases, with 21 bases lying between them. This CDR3 contains 17 residues. The CDR3 nucleotides read TGTGCCAGCAGCTACGACAGAGACCTAGGGGGGACCTACGAGCAGTACTTC. Amino acids: CASSYDRDLGGTYEQYF.

The chain combines TRBV13 with TRBJ2-1, with D tentatively TRBD1 or TRBD2 (5 bases each). V dropped 1 base and J dropped 4 bases, with 11 bases sitting between them. CDR3 size: 15 residues. Germline V gene sequence: CDR1 PRHDT, CDR2 FYEKMQ (reference sequence). The CDR3 loop is CASSLVTRGYNEQFF. The CDR3 DNA sequence: TGTGCCAGCAGCTTAGTAACTAGGGGATACAATGAGCAGTTCTTC.

The chain is built from TRBV28 and TRBJ1-1, with TRBD1 matching over 7 bases. The CDR3 covers 16 residues. Germline assignment: CDR1 MDHEN and CDR2 SYDVKM. V shed 3 bases, J shed 4 bases, and the junction held 11 bases outside the gene matches. The CDR3 is CASSLLQGLGSTEAFF. DNA of the CDR3: TGTGCCAGCAGTTTGTTACAGGGGTTGGGGAGCACTGAAGCTTTCTTT. The full variable domain, rest sourced from reference TRBV28 and TRBJ1-1, is DVKVTQSSRYLVKRTGEKVFLECVQDMDHENMFWYRQDPGLGLRLIYFSYDVKMKEKGDIPEGYSVSREKKERFSLILESASTNQTSMYLCASSLLQGLGSTEAFFGQGTRLTVV.

The genes are TRBV2 and TRBJ2-2, with a tentative D call TRBD2 (5 bases). The germline V gene has CDR1 SNHLY and CDR2 FYNNEI. The CDR3 runs 14 residues. Trimming stripped 1 base from V and 5 bases from J, with 8 bases between. CDR3 sequence: CASSEDWETGELFF. In DNA form, the CDR3 reads TGTGCCAGCAGTGAAGATTGGGAGACCGGGGAGCTGTTTTTT. The full variable domain, with the rest looked up from reference TRBV2 and TRBJ2-2, is EPEVTQTPSHQVTQMGQEVILRCVPISNHLYFYWYRQILGQKVEFLVSFYNNEISEKSEIFDDQFSVERPDGSNFTLKIRSTKLEDSAMYFCASSEDWETGELFFGEGSRLTVL.

The V gene is TRBV28, the J gene TRBJ2-2, with 9 bases lining up with TRBD2. CDR3 length equals 19 residues. CDR1 and CDR2 (germline): MDHEN, SYDVKM. Trimming removed 7 bases from V and 6 bases from J; junction bases left unmatched: 21. The DNA for the CDR3 is TGTGCCAGCATCCCCACTAGCGGGTTATCGTTACTCAACCCCGGGGAGCTGTTTTTT. It encodes CASIPTSGLSLLNPGELFF.

CDR3 in amino acids: CASSLAGKGGGWEQYF. In DNA, the CDR3 is TGCGCCAGCAGCTTGGCCGGGAAGGGGGGCGGCTGGGAGCAGTACTTC. The chain is built from TRBV5-1 and TRBJ2-7; the D gene could be TRBD1 or TRBD2 (6 bases each). The V gene lost 0 bases and the J gene lost 7 bases, with 20 bases spanning the gap. Germline values: CDR1 SGHRS, CDR2 YFSETQ. The CDR3 sequence is 16 residues long.

The chain is built from TRBV19 and TRBJ1-1; D is ambiguous. Germline V lookup: CDR1 LNHDA, CDR2 SQIVND (reference sequence). The CDR3 consists of 13 residues. V dropped 7 bases and J dropped 4 bases, with 13 bases sitting between them. The CDR3 sequence is CASKQGRGTEAFF. CDR3 DNA: TGTGCCAGTAAACAAGGGAGAGGCACTGAAGCTTTCTTT.

In its sample, this clone was seen once. Distinct nucleotide sequences in the sample also encode this CDR3. The chain joins TRBV27 to TRBJ2-7; D assignment may be TRBD1 or TRBD2 (5 bases each). The CDR3 is 16 residues long. Per germline, CDR1 MNHEY and CDR2 SMNVEV (reference sequence). V lost 0 bases to trimming and J lost 4 bases, with 16 bases between them. The DNA for the CDR3 is TGTGCCAGCAGTTTATCTCCCGGGACGGGTCTTTACGAGCAGTACTTC. This sequence encodes CASSLSPGTGLYEQYF.

CDR3 loop: CASSLAGQDMNTEAFF. The DNA for the CDR3 is TGTGCCAGCAGCTTAGCGGGTCAGGACATGAACACTGAAGCTTTCTTT. The chain combines TRBV7-8 with TRBJ1-1; D is possibly TRBD1 (5 bases). The CDR3 is 16 amino acids. Trimming removed 0 bases from V and 0 bases from J, with 11 bases in between. In germline, CDR1 is SGHVS, CDR2 FQNEAQ.

The chain uses TRBV19 and TRBJ1-5; D is uncertain. The V gene lost 5 bases and the J gene lost 4 bases, with 12 bases spanning the gap. This CDR3 region has 14 residues. Looked up from germline, CDR1 is LNHDA and CDR2 is SQIVND (reference sequence). The CDR3 loop reads CASSPNYPNQPQHF. For the CDR3, the DNA is TGTGCCAGTAGTCCTAACTACCCAAATCAGCCCCAGCATTTT. The variable domain in full, with the rest retrieved from reference TRBV19 and TRBJ1-5, is DGGITQSPKYLFRKEGQNVTLSCEQNLNHDAMYWYRQDPGQGLRLIYYSQIVNDFQKGDIAEGYSVSREKKESFPLTVTSAQKNPTAFYLCASSPNYPNQPQHFGDGTRLSIL.

The rearrangement joins TRBV4-2 to TRBJ2-1; 16 bases line up with TRBD2. Trimming removed 4 bases from V and 8 bases from J; junction bases left unmatched: 14. Per the germline V gene, CDR1 is LGHNA and CDR2 is YNFKEQ. The CDR3 is 19 residues long. CDR3 sequence reads: CASSPPGLAGGPAGDEQFF. Written as DNA, the CDR3 is TGTGCCAGCAGCCCGCCGGGACTAGCGGGAGGGCCAGCTGGGGATGAGCAGTTCTTC.

In DNA form, the CDR3 reads TGTGCCAGCAGTGACCTCCTTTCCTACGAGCAGTACTTC. Translating it yields CASSDLLSYEQYF. V gene TRBV2 combines with J gene TRBJ2-7; D unclear. The germline CDR1 and CDR2 sequences are SNHLY and FYNNEI. The CDR3 has 13 amino acids. Trimming removed 3 bases from V and 1 base from J, with 7 bases in between.

This chain connects TRBV7-9 to TRBJ2-7, with 8 nucleotides matching TRBD2. V shed 3 bases, J shed 4 bases, and the junction held 5 bases outside the gene matches. CDR1 is SEHNR and CDR2 is FQNEAQ in the germline V gene (reference sequence). This CDR3 is 14 amino acids long. The chain's CDR3 is CASSFSGIAYEQYF. The DNA for the CDR3 is TGTGCCAGCAGCTTTAGCGGGATTGCGTACGAGCAGTACTTC.